This TCR beta chain was documented in a study of blood T cell repertoires in COVID-19 (dated by TCRdb to the early 2020s). A note on the overall study: Collaborator samples came from the United States, Italy and Spain and covered acute and convalescent phases of COVID-19. The material from the prospective study consisted of cDNA or gDNA derived from T cells, B-cell-depleted T cells, or PBMCs. The dataset comprised deeply sampled blood TCRbeta repertoires from subjects exposed to, actively infected with, or recovered from COVID-19. A freely available public database, intended as a resource for researchers studying the immune response to SARS-CoV-2, is where the repertoires were released. Samples were obtained from the ongoing ImmuneRACE study (first 160 participants) and from some 1,200 subjects provided by 6 global collaborators. The sample metadata nearly always contained a de-identified subject ID, COVID-19 status, age in years and sex. Where available, HLA class I and class II types were taken from metadata supplied by the sample provider and were not determined by assay-based typing.

A remark on this clone: The target of this receptor is not known. The record has no base qualities; no much larger clone is one base away.

From a lookup of the germline V gene (reference sequence), CDR1 and CDR2 are LNHDA and SQIVND. V loses 3 bases of germline sequence and J loses 4 bases, and the interval between the two ends is 12 bases. Counted from cysteine to phenylalanine, this CDR3 has 14 amino acids. Here the CDR3 DNA is all that survives: 42 bases in frame from base 1. One collaborating source in Seattle enrolled patients during active infection and followed them longitudinally through the course of disease. The collaborating institutions used their own protocols to collect whole blood in K2EDTA tubes. For TCRbeta analysis, collaborators shipped samples as frozen whole blood, isolated PBMCs, or DNA extracted from either of those sample types. The immunoSEQ Assay, a bias-controlled multiplex PCR, was used to amplify TCRbeta CDR3 regions from genomic DNA. On the study's bioinformatics: Within the assay, amplification of reference gene primers was used to estimate how many nucleated cells each sample contained. To quantify the absolute abundance of each unique TCRbeta CDR3 rearrangement, sequence reads were collapsed and filtered. Productive Simpson clonality was computed per sample as the square root of Simpson's diversity index over productive rearrangements. TCRdb holds this immuneACCESS table with in-frame rearrangements only. Some clones are missing; in checked studies, unresolved V genes explain under half, and the rest has no known cause. The V and J calls and clone size were taken over from that table, and D and trimming were inferred from the DNA. The table for this sample lists some 390,000 clones; 89% of them were counted only once. The ten largest make up around 1.5% of the sample.

Results the study describes overall, beyond this receptor: The amount of clinical and demographic metadata varied by source and participant and was provided uncurated.

The sample taken for sequencing was peripheral blood. The chain is made from TRBV19 and TRBJ2-5; the D gene is perhaps TRBD1, from 6 matching bases. The receptor was derived from a middle-aged woman with COVID-19, enrolled during active disease. The nucleotide sequence reads TGTGCCAGTAGTATCCGGGACAAGAGAGAGACCCAGTACTTC. This encodes CASSIRDKRETQYF.